Presented here are 3 T cell receptor beta chains from one specimen sequenced in a study of response to subunit inactivated influenza vaccine. Via MiXCR, TCRdb re-called the RT-PCR reads, giving one row per CDR3 protein. The table includes more than 550,000 distinct CDR3 sequences, 11% detected once. The same sample was also used in a study of T cells expressing NK-cell markers. This second study says: 5'RACE template switching with UMIs produced the TCR beta cDNA.

Material: PBMCs from blood, obtained on the day of vaccination. These receptors were obtained from a man aged 45-60 years who received an inactivated influenza vaccine.

This chain connects TRBV5-1 to TRBJ2-5, with 8 nucleotides matching TRBD2. CDR1 SGHRS and CDR2 YFSETQ come from the germline V gene. This CDR3 is built from 15 residues. J was trimmed by 2 bases and V by 4 bases; bases with no gene match: 7. CDR3 residues: CASSARLANQETQYF. In nucleotides, the CDR3 is TGCGCCAGCAGCGCAAGACTAGCGAATCAAGAGACCCAGTACTTC.

V and J are TRBV4-3 and TRBJ2-1; D not certain. Per germline, CDR1 LGHNA and CDR2 YSLEER. There are 17 residues in the CDR3. The V gene lost 1 base and the J gene lost 6 bases, with 19 bases spanning the gap. In nucleotides, the CDR3 is TGCGCCAGCAGCCAAGTCGGTGGGGTAGCTTCGACCAATGAGCAGTTCTTC. Encoded protein: CASSQVGGVASTNEQFF.

This clonotype was detected many times. CDR3 amino acids: CASSPVNSPLHF. CDR3 nucleotide sequence: TGTGCCAGCAGCCCGGTTAATTCACCCCTCCACTTT. V usage is TRBV6-5 and J usage is TRBJ1-6; D is ambiguous. V was trimmed by 6 bases and J by 6 bases, leaving 6 bases between them. In germline, CDR1 is MNHEY, CDR2 SVGAGI. CDR3 length equals 12 residues.